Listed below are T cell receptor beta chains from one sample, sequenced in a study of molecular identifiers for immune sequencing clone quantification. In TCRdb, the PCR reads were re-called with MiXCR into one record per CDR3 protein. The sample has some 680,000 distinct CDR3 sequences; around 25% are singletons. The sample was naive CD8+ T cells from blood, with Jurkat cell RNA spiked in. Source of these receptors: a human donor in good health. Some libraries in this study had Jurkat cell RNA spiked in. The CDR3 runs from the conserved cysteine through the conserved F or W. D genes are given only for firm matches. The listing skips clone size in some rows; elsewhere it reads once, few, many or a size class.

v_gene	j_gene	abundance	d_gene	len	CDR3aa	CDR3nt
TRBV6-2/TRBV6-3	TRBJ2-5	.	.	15	CASSSFDKHQETQYF	TGTGCCAGCAGCTCCTTCGACAAGCACCAAGAGACCCAGTACTTC
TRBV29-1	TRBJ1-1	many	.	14	CSVGAGFMNTEAFF	TGCAGTGTAGGGGCAGGATTCATGAACACTGAAGCTTTCTTT
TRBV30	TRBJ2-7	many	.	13	CAWSFGPAYEQYF	TGTGCCTGGAGTTTCGGGCCTGCCTACGAGCAGTACTTC
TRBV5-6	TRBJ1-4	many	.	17	CASSYWDSVGTNEKLFF	TGTGCCAGCAGCTACTGGGATTCCGTAGGAACTAATGAAAAACTGTTTTTT
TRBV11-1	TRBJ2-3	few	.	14	CASSLEDATDTQYF	TGTGCCAGCAGCTTAGAGGACGCCACAGATACGCAGTATTTT
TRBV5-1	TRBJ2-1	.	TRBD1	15	CASSFGQDAYNEQFF	TGCGCCAGCAGCTTCGGACAGGATGCCTACAATGAGCAGTTCTTC
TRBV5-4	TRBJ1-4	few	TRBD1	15	CASSRAGGAEEKLFF	TGTGCCAGCAGCCGAGCAGGGGGCGCCGAGGAAAAACTGTTTTTT
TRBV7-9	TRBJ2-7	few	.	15	CSPVGGAIVSYEQYF	TGTTCCCCGGTGGGGGGGGCCATCGTCTCCTACGAGCAGTACTTC
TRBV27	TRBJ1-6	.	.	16	CASSSVLDPVSSPLHF	TGTGCCAGCAGTTCAGTACTGGATCCGGTTAGCTCACCCCTCCACTTT
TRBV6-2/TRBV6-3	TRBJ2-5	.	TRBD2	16	CASSWGLAGAGETQYF	TGTGCCAGCAGTTGGGGACTAGCGGGAGCGGGGGAGACCCAGTACTTC
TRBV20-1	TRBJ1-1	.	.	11	CSALREAEAFF	TGCAGTGCCTTAAGAGAGGCTGAAGCTTTCTTT
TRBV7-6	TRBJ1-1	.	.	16	CASSLESRIGDTEAFF	TGTGCCAGCAGCTTAGAGTCTAGGATAGGGGACACTGAAGCTTTCTTT
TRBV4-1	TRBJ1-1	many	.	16	CASSQRTAQLNTEAFF	TGCGCCAGCAGCCAACGTACGGCGCAGCTGAACACTGAAGCTTTCTTT
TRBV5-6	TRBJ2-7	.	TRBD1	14	CASSQGTGTHEQYF	TGTGCCAGCAGCCAAGGGACAGGGACCCACGAGCAGTACTTC
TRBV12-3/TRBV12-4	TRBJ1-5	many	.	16	CASSNRGHGGVQPQHF	TGTGCCAGCAGTAATAGAGGGCACGGAGGGGTTCAGCCCCAGCATTTT
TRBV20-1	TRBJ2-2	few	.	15	CSAREAGERTGELFF	TGCAGTGCTAGAGAGGCAGGGGAAAGGACCGGGGAGCTGTTTTTT
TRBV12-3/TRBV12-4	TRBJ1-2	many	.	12	CASSLAAGGYTF	TGTGCCAGCAGTTTAGCGGCTGGCGGCTACACCTTC
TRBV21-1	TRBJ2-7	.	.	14	CASRETGVSYEQYF	TGTGCCAGCAGAGAGACAGGGGTCTCCTACGAGCAGTACTTC
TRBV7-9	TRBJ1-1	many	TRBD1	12	CASSLGDRRAFF	TGTGCCAGCAGCTTAGGGGACAGGAGGGCTTTCTTT
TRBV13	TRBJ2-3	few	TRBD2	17	CASSKLTSGASTDTQYF	TGTGCCAGCAGTAAGCTTACTAGCGGGGCTAGCACAGATACGCAGTATTTT
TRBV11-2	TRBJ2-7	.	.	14	CASSLEAGMGEQYF	TGTGCCAGCAGCTTAGAGGCAGGCATGGGCGAGCAGTACTTC
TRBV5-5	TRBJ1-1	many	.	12	CASSLVADEAFF	TGTGCCAGCAGCTTGGTGGCAGATGAAGCTTTCTTT
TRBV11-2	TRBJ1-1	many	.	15	CASSSGMISGTEAFF	TGTGCCAGCAGCTCAGGAATGATCAGTGGCACTGAAGCTTTCTTT
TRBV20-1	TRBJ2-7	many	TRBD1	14	CSATRDRVTYEQYF	TGCAGTGCTACCCGGGACAGGGTAACCTACGAGCAGTACTTC
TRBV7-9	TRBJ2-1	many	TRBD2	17	CASSLGSSGSMGNEQFF	TGTGCCAGCAGCTTAGGGTCGAGCGGGAGCATGGGCAATGAGCAGTTCTTC
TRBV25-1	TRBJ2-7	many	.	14	CASSPRNPPYEQYF	TGTGCCAGCAGTCCCAGGAATCCCCCCTACGAGCAGTACTTC
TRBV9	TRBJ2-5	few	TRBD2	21	CASSDDLEAPGTSGEKETQYF	TGTGCCAGCAGCGATGACCTCGAAGCCCCGGGGACTAGCGGGGAGAAAGAGACCCAGTACTTC
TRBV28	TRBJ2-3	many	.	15	CASSLQGSSTDTQYF	TGTGCCAGCAGCCTACAGGGTTCTAGCACAGATACGCAGTATTTT
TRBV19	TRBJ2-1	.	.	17	CASSISTGPALHNEQFF	TGTGCCAGTAGTATCTCGACGGGGCCCGCTCTACACAATGAGCAGTTCTTC
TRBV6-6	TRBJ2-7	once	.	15	CASSPEATSSYEQYF	TGTGCCAGCAGCCCCGAGGCCACTAGCTCCTACGAGCAATACTTC
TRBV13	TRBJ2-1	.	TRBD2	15	CASSLVLAEDNEQFF	TGTGCCAGCAGCTTAGTACTAGCGGAGGACAATGAGCAGTTCTTC
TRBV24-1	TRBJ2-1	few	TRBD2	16	CATSDETWGGYNEQFF	TGTGCCACCAGTGATGAGACTTGGGGGGGGTACAATGAGCAGTTCTTC